This T cell receptor beta chain is from a study of response to subunit inactivated influenza vaccine. There are a few counts of this clonotype. Its antigen is unidentified. Study outcomes and limitations: Each seasonal influenza vaccination recruits few new T cells, the authors suggested.

One entry per CDR3 protein, called by TCRdb with MiXCR from the RT-PCR reads. The data show roughly 650,000 distinct CDR3 sequences, with 15% to 17% seen just once and approximately 10% held by the top ten. This TCR came from a man aged 50 or older who received an inactivated influenza vaccine. Sequences were derived from PBMCs from blood, sampled about 11 days after vaccination.

As DNA, the CDR3 is TGTGCCTGGACACCCAGTTTGGGTACGCAGTATTTT. Translated: CAWTPSLGTQYF. The J gene is TRBJ2-3, the V gene TRBV30; D unclear. CDR1 and CDR2 from the germline V gene are GTSNPN and SVGIG (reference sequence). The CDR3 totals 12 residues. Trimming cost V 4 bases and J 8 bases, with 13 bases left between them.